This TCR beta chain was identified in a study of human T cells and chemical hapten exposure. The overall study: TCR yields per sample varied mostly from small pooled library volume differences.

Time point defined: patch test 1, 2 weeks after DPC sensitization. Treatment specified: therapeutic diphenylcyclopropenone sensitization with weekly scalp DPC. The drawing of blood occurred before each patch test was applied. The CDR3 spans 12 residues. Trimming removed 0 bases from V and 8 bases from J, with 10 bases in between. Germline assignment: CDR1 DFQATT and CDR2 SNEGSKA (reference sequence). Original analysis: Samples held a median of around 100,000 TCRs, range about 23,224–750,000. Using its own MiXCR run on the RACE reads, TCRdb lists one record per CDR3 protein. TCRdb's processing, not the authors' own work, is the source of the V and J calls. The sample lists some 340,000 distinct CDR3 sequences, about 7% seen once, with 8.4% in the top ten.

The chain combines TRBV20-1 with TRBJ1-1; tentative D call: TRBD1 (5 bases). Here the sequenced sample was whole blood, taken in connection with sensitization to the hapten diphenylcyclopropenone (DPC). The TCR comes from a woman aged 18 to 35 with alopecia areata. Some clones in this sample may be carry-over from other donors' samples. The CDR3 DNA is TGCAGTGCTAGAGAGTTGGGGGGAGAAGCTTTCTTT. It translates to CSARELGGEAFF.